These 29 T cell receptor beta chains came from one sample sequenced in a study of human T cells and chemical hapten exposure. Time point denoted: patch test 1, 2 weeks after DPC sensitization. Treatment given: therapeutic diphenylcyclopropenone sensitization with weekly scalp DPC. TCRdb independently ran MiXCR on the RACE reads; one entry per CDR3 protein. Of about 81,000 distinct CDR3 sequences in the sample, roughly 7.2% were seen once. The sample in question was whole blood, obtained in connection with sensitization to the hapten diphenylcyclopropenone (DPC). The receptors shown here come from a woman in her twenties or thirties with alopecia areata. Some clones in this sample may be carry-over from other donors' samples.

The sample holds many counts of this clonotype. CDR3 in DNA: TGTGCCAGCAGTGAAACCCGGGACGGGAATCAGCCCCAGCATTTT. Amino acid sequence: CASSETRDGNQPQHF. This chain uses TRBV6-1 with TRBJ1-5; perhaps TRBD1 as D (5 bases). Between the trimmed V and J ends, which lost 2 bases and 4 bases, there was a span of 12 bases. The CDR3 sequence is 15 residues long. Germline V gene data show CDR1 as MNHNS and CDR2 as SASEGT.

This clonotype occurred many times. The chain couples TRBV9 to TRBJ1-2; D gene unclear. The CDR3 is made up of 15 amino acids. Germline V gene lookup returns CDR1 SGDLS and CDR2 YYNGEE. The V end was cut by 5 bases, the J end by 6 bases, with 20 bases between. CDR3 protein: CASSPNPNSYNGYTF. The DNA for the CDR3 is TGTGCCAGCAGTCCCAACCCGAACAGCTACAATGGCTACACCTTC.

This clonotype was seen more than once but under ten times. The chain joins TRBV7-9 to TRBJ1-1; 7 nucleotides agree with TRBD1. The junction had 11 bases not matched to a gene; V was cut back by 9 bases and J by 1 base. Germline V lookup: CDR1 SEHNR, CDR2 FQNEAQ (reference sequence). The CDR3 has 15 amino acids. The CDR3 nucleotides read TGTGCCAGTGCGGACAGGACTACACAGAACACTGAAGCTTTCTTT. Its translation: CASADRTTQNTEAFF.

This clonotype was detected only a few times. A read error may account for a junction end that differs from germline. This chain links TRBV5-4 with TRBJ2-4, with D unresolved. Germline V gives CDR1 SGHNT, CDR2 YYREEE (reference sequence). This CDR3 contains 14 residues. CDR3: CASSLGAAQNIQYF. CDR3 bases: TGTGCCAGCAGCTTGGGGGCAGCCCAAAACATTCAGTACTTC.

In its sample, this clonotype was seen many times. This chain uses TRBV19 with TRBJ1-3; D unresolved. This CDR3 region has 13 residues. V was trimmed by 3 bases and J by 4 bases, leaving 7 bases between them. Per germline, CDR1 LNHDA and CDR2 SQIVND (reference sequence). DNA for the CDR3: TGTGCCAGTAGTATCAACGAGGGAAACACCATATATTTT. Protein: CASSINEGNTIYF.

In this sample, this clonotype turned up many times. This rearrangement joins TRBV12-3 or TRBV12-4 to TRBJ1-1; the D gene is possibly TRBD1 (5 bases). Trimming took 2 bases from V and 2 from J, leaving 15 bases between them. The CDR3 sequence is 16 residues long. CDR3 coding DNA: TGTGCCAGCAGTTTAAAGCAGGGAGGTTATAACACTGAAGCTTTCTTT. As protein: CASSLKQGGYNTEAFF.

In this sample, this clonotype turned up many times. The chain is built from TRBV5-1 and TRBJ2-3; the D gene is possibly TRBD1 (6 bases). The CDR3 sequence is 16 residues long. Germline V gene sequence: CDR1 SGHRS, CDR2 YFSETQ. Trimming shortened V by 3 bases and J by 3 bases, and 17 bases separated the two germline ends. CDR3 amino acids: CASSSGTTSGTDTQYF. The DNA of the CDR3 is TGCGCCAGCAGCTCGGGGACAACTTCGGGGACAGATACGCAGTATTTT.

The V gene is TRBV3-1, the J gene TRBJ1-4, with 8 bases identical to TRBD1. Germline V gene sequence: CDR1 LGHDT, CDR2 YNNKEL (reference sequence). V was pared by 4 bases and J by 8 bases, with 6 bases of the junction left unmatched. This CDR3 is 14 amino acids long. The CDR3 loop is CASSPRTGREKLFF. CDR3 sequence (DNA): TGTGCCAGCAGCCCGAGGACAGGGAGAGAAAAACTGTTTTTT.

On this clonotype: A much larger clone lies one base from this, so it may be a read error. This sequence joins TRBV6-5 and TRBJ2-7; the D gene is possibly TRBD2 (5 bases). V gave up 0 bases and J gave up 3 bases, with 15 bases separating them. CDR3 length: 16 amino acids. The germline V gene encodes CDR1 MNHEY and CDR2 SVGAGI. CDR3 sequence reads: CASSYSVGNWIYEQYF. CDR3 in DNA: TGTGCCAGCAGTTACTCTGTCGGGAATTGGATCTACGAGCAGTACTTC.

CDR3 sequence: CASSPSSGGGIYEQYF. The CDR3 DNA sequence: TGTGCCAGCAGTCCCTCTAGCGGGGGGGGGATCTACGAGCAGTACTTC. The chain uses TRBV12-3 or TRBV12-4 and TRBJ2-7; 12 nucleotides align to TRBD2. This CDR3 has 16 amino acids. Trimming removed 5 bases from V and 3 bases from J; junction bases left unmatched: 8.

This clonotype was detected a few times. J is TRBJ1-3 and V is TRBV20-1; no clear D gene. The V end lost 0 bases, the J end lost 0 bases, and 18 bases lay between the germline ends. CDR3 size: 18 residues. The germline V gene encodes CDR1 DFQATT and CDR2 SNEGSKA (reference sequence). CDR3 region: CSARDPRARGNSGNTIYF. The CDR3 coding sequence is TGCAGTGCTAGAGACCCGCGTGCCCGCGGGAACTCTGGAAACACCATATATTTT.

This clonotype was counted at least ten times. The chain couples TRBV20-1 to TRBJ1-2, with unresolved D. Germline V gene sequence: CDR1 DFQATT, CDR2 SNEGSKA (reference sequence). The V end was cut by 3 bases, the J end by 0 bases, with 5 bases between. CDR3 size: 12 residues. CDR3 residues: CSASIANYGYTF. The DNA for the CDR3 is TGCAGTGCTAGTATAGCTAACTATGGCTACACCTTC.

The chain joins TRBV15 to TRBJ1-6; D unclear. Germline V gene lookup returns CDR1 LNHNV and CDR2 YYDKDF (reference sequence). V shed 2 bases and J shed 6 bases, with 2 bases lying between them. The CDR3 loop spans 12 amino acids. The CDR3 DNA reads as TGTGCCACCAGCAGAATTAATTCACCCCTCCACTTT. Its translation is CATSRINSPLHF.

This clonotype was recorded at least ten times. The chain is built from TRBV20-1 and TRBJ2-7, with TRBD1 identical over 10 bases. Germline loops: CDR1 DFQATT, CDR2 SNEGSKA (reference sequence). The junction had 11 bases not matched to a gene; V was cut back by 4 bases and J by 2 bases. The CDR3 length is 16 residues. The CDR3 sequence is CSAIRTGTGDTYEQYF. The CDR3 DNA is TGCAGTGCTATTAGGACTGGGACAGGGGACACCTACGAGCAGTACTTC.

There are a few counts of this clonotype. J is TRBJ2-1 and V is TRBV12-3 or TRBV12-4, with 15 bases that match TRBD2. The J segment lost 0 bases and the V segment lost 4 bases, leaving 7 bases of the junction unmatched. This CDR3 is built from 19 residues. The CDR3 region is CASSSPGLAGGRSYNEQFF. The CDR3 nucleotides read TGTGCCAGCAGTTCCCCGGGACTAGCGGGGGGCCGCTCCTACAATGAGCAGTTCTTC.

The chain joins TRBV18 to TRBJ2-1; D not certain. Germline CDR1 is KGHSH and CDR2 is LQKENI. V shed 3 bases and J shed 7 bases, with 7 bases lying between them. The CDR3 spans 12 residues. The CDR3 DNA reads as TGTGCCAGCTCACCCGTGAGGAATGAGCAGTTCTTC. Translation: CASSPVRNEQFF.

There are many counts of this clonotype. The rearrangement joins TRBV7-2 to TRBJ2-1, with 7 bases that match TRBD1. The V gene's germline CDR1 is SGHTA and CDR2 FQGNSA. The CDR3 has 15 residues. Losses at the gene ends were 0 bases for V and 7 bases for J; bases not matched to a gene: 6. For the CDR3, the DNA is TGTGCCAGCAGCTTAGCACCGGGACAGCTTAATGAGCAGTTCTTC. As protein: CASSLAPGQLNEQFF. Combining the CDR3 with reference TRBV7-2 and TRBJ2-1 gives the whole variable domain GAGVSQSPSNKVTEKGKDVELRCDPISGHTALYWYRQSLGQGLEFLIYFQGNSAPDKSGLPSDRFSAERTGGSVSTLTIQRTQQEDSAVYLCASSLAPGQLNEQFFGPGTRLTVL.

This clonotype was counted only a few times. The chain joins TRBV27 to TRBJ1-4, with D perhaps matching TRBD1 (5 bases). The germline CDR1 and CDR2 sequences are MNHEY and SMNVEV (reference sequence). The CDR3 runs to 14 residues. V was shortened by 2 bases and J by 8 bases, with 12 bases between the two germline ends. CDR3 DNA: TGTGCCAGCAGTTTACTGGGGGGAGGCGAAAAACTGTTTTTT. It encodes CASSLLGGGEKLFF.

This clonotype was detected a few times. J is TRBJ1-2 and V is TRBV5-1; 7 positions match TRBD1. The germline V gene encodes CDR1 SGHRS and CDR2 YFSETQ. Trimming removed 4 bases from V and 1 base from J; junction bases left unmatched: 7. The CDR3 extends over 15 amino acids. CDR3 DNA: TGCGCCAGCAGCGCCGGGACAGACCTTAACTATGGCTACACCTTC. Protein: CASSAGTDLNYGYTF.

This clonotype was picked up many times. This CDR3 reads CASSLYDPGAFF. As DNA, the CDR3 is TGTGCCAGCAGCTTATATGACCCTGGAGCTTTCTTT. This chain links TRBV7-9 with TRBJ1-1; D is ambiguous. The CDR3 runs to 12 residues. The germline V and J ends were trimmed by 2 bases and 10 bases, with 11 bases remaining between them. CDR1 SEHNR and CDR2 FQNEAQ come from the germline V gene (reference sequence).

This clonotype was detected many times. The chain uses TRBV6-6 and TRBJ1-1, with D tentatively TRBD1 (5 bases). Germline V lookup: CDR1 MNHNY, CDR2 SVGAGI (reference sequence). The V gene lost 6 bases and the J gene lost 1 base, with 15 bases spanning the gap. This CDR3 has 15 amino acids. The CDR3 DNA reads as TGTGCCAGCAGACTCCCCGGCGGGGGGAACACTGAAGCTTTCTTT. Its protein product is CASRLPGGGNTEAFF.

In this sample, this clonotype turned up many times. This sequence joins TRBV7-2 and TRBJ1-2; TRBD1 agrees at 8 bases. The V and J ends lost 4 bases and 3 bases, in that order; junction bases with no gene match: 7. Germline lookup yields CDR1 SGHTA and CDR2 FQGNSA. This CDR3 contains 15 residues. CDR3 in amino acids: CASSSSDRAHYGYTF. The CDR3 DNA follows: TGTGCCAGCAGCTCATCGGACAGGGCCCACTATGGCTACACCTTC.

At least ten counts were recorded for this clonotype. This rearrangement joins TRBV28 to TRBJ2-5; D is uncertain. There are 15 residues in the CDR3. Germline CDR1 is MDHEN and CDR2 is SYDVKM. V lost 3 bases and J 5 bases, leaving 16 bases between the germline ends. This CDR3 reads CASSLKRVGYETQYF. As DNA, the CDR3 is TGTGCCAGCAGTTTGAAGAGAGTGGGGTACGAGACCCAGTACTTC.

This clonotype was found many times. The chain employs TRBV28 and TRBJ2-4, with D maybe TRBD2 (6 bases). This CDR3 has 16 amino acids. V was trimmed by 8 bases and J by 0 bases, leaving 17 bases between them. Germline V gene lookup returns CDR1 MDHEN and CDR2 SYDVKM. This chain's CDR3 is CASRRFQGLAKNIQYF. The CDR3, as DNA: TGTGCCAGCCGCCGTTTCCAGGGACTAGCCAAAAACATTCAGTACTTC.

V usage is TRBV12-3 or TRBV12-4 and J usage is TRBJ2-1; no definite D call. The CDR3 is 17 amino acids. V lost 5 bases and J lost 2, with 19 bases in between. The CDR3 loop reads CASSQAQVPRPYNEQFF. CDR3 coding DNA: TGTGCCAGCAGTCAAGCCCAAGTGCCCAGGCCCTACAATGAGCAGTTCTTC.

This chain links TRBV12-3 or TRBV12-4 with TRBJ2-4; D is undetermined. The CDR3 is made up of 14 amino acids. The V end was cut by 2 bases, the J end by 1 base, with 6 bases between. The CDR3 here is CASSLSPAKNIQYF. In DNA, the CDR3 is TGTGCCAGCAGTTTAAGTCCTGCCAAAAACATTCAGTACTTC.

Only a few counts were recorded for this clonotype. The chain is built from TRBV29-1 and TRBJ2-3; no reliable D call. The germline CDR1 and CDR2 sequences are SQVTM and ANQGSEA. The V and J ends lost 3 bases and 8 bases respectively, with 9 bases between them. The CDR3 is 11 residues long. The CDR3 bases are TGCAGCGTTGACTTCCGGCCTACGCAGTATTTT. This sequence encodes CSVDFRPTQYF.

This clonotype was seen many times. The chain is built from TRBV18 and TRBJ2-7, with D possibly matching TRBD1 (6 bases). Trimming shortened V by 2 bases and J by 5 bases, and 16 bases separated the two germline ends. From germline, CDR1 is KGHSH and CDR2 LQKENI. The CDR3 covers 15 residues. CDR3 amino acids: CASSPGPTGSHEQYF. DNA of the CDR3: TGTGCCAGCTCACCAGGTCCGACAGGTTCCCACGAGCAGTACTTC.

This clonotype was seen repeatedly, ten times or more. This sequence joins TRBV12-3 or TRBV12-4 and TRBJ2-7, with D tentatively TRBD1 (5 bases). The CDR3 contains 13 residues. Trimming pared 3 bases from V and 6 bases from J, leaving 12 bases between. Here the CDR3 reads CASSFPRAVEQYF. The CDR3 DNA follows: TGTGCCAGCAGTTTCCCCAGGGCTGTCGAGCAGTACTTC.